This T cell receptor beta chain was observed in a study of spatial heterogeneity in lung cancer. Study summary: More than eight raw reads, on average, carried each unique TCR and UMI combination.

Per the germline V gene, CDR1 is MNHEY and CDR2 is SVGAGI. The CDR3 extends over 14 amino acids. Deletions cut 6 bases from V and 2 bases from J, with 13 bases between. TCR cDNA molecules were tagged individually, and each one carried a unique molecular identifier. TCRdb itself ran the 5' RACE reads through MiXCR, one entry per CDR3 protein. The sample records around 4,700 distinct CDR3 sequences, about 28% being singletons. This clonotype is classed as medium-sized. What it recognizes is unknown. Time point specified: sample taken at primary tumor resection. Extraction of whole RNA from tumor, nontumor lung or frozen PBMC preceded unsorted sequencing. The donor group consisted of around 70 patients who had untreated, early-stage non-small cell lung cancer. The study, taken as a whole, reports: Ubiquitous, expanded tumor-derived TCRs were more frequently observed in blood at resection than at follow-up.

The chain employs TRBV6-5 and TRBJ1-2; D not certain. This sample comprised PBMCs, obtained at surgery. The receptor's source is a male donor with early-stage non-small cell lung cancer. Here the CDR3 DNA reads TGTGCCAGCAGCCGCGCCAACTACAACTATGGCTACACCTTC. It encodes CASSRANYNYGYTF.